The 5 T cell receptor beta chains presented below share a single source sample, sequenced in a study of T-cell reconstitution after alpha-beta-depleted transplantation in children (TCRdb year 2016). Libraries were made using PCR. The reads were generated on an Illumina HiSeq 2500. TCR libraries were prepared with molecular barcoding, using unique molecular identifiers to normalize TCRbeta repertoire quantification. TCRdb reprocessed the public reads (quality trimming at Q25 with fastp, clone calling with MiXCR) and kept in-frame beta chains. Every CDR3 protein is listed once, alongside the most common genes and DNA of its rows. The sample data list over 150,000 distinct CDR3 sequences, and approximately 14% of these were observed just once. The ten largest clones add up to about 13% of the sample. The sample was PBMCs from the stem cell graft donor, taken from the stem cell graft. The receptors stem from a human donor who donated a stem cell graft to a child with acute lymphoblastic leukemia.

This clonotype has a handful of counts. The V call is TRBV12-3 or TRBV12-4, the J call TRBJ2-1; 8 bases agree with TRBD2. V shed 5 bases and J 5 bases; nucleotides not matched to a gene: 8. The CDR3 length is 15 residues. CDR3 amino acids: CASSPSGSRNNEQFF. The CDR3 nucleotides are TGTGCCAGCAGTCCAAGCGGGAGTAGGAACAATGAGCAGTTCTTC.

CDR3 amino acids: CASSFSQGNGYTF. In DNA, the CDR3 is TGTGCCAGCAGCTTTTCACAGGGGAATGGCTACACCTTC. V usage is TRBV7-8 and J usage is TRBJ1-2, with 7 bases that match TRBD1. The CDR3 totals 13 residues. Looked up from germline, CDR1 is SGHVS and CDR2 is FQNEAQ. With V trimmed by 3 bases and J by 6 bases, 4 bases remained unmatched.

This clonotype was counted many times. The chain recombines TRBV20-1 with TRBJ2-7; 7 bases agree with TRBD1. V trimming: 0 bases; J trimming: 5 bases; junction bases outside the gene matches: 7. This CDR3 comprises 14 residues. Germline lookup yields CDR1 DFQATT and CDR2 SNEGSKA (reference sequence). The CDR3 DNA reads as TGCAGTGCTAGAGAACCGGGACAGCGCCACGAGCAGTACTTC. The encoded protein is CSAREPGQRHEQYF.

This clonotype was recorded at least ten times. J is TRBJ2-5 and V is TRBV5-1; D gene ambiguous. CDR1 SGHRS and CDR2 YFSETQ come from the germline V gene. V gave up 5 bases and J gave up 5 bases, with 13 bases separating them. The CDR3 has 13 amino acids. The CDR3 reads CASRQTSLETQYF. The CDR3, as DNA: TGCGCCAGCAGACAAACATCTTTGGAGACCCAGTACTTC.

Many counts were recorded for this clonotype. The CDR3 here is CASSLVLGHNEQFF. The CDR3 DNA reads TGCGCCAGCAGCTTGGTTTTGGGGCACAATGAGCAGTTCTTC. The chain has TRBV5-1 and TRBJ2-1; tentative D call: TRBD1 (5 bases). The CDR3 is made up of 14 amino acids. V shed 0 bases and J shed 5 bases, with 9 bases lying between them. The germline V gene encodes CDR1 SGHRS and CDR2 YFSETQ.